This T cell receptor beta chain was found in a study of shared clonotypes between healthy human individuals. Study overall: Each donor's CD4 naive and CD4 memory cells filled three plates apiece, CD8 naive two, and CD8 memory one.

Germline assignment: CDR1 MNHEY and CDR2 SMNVEV (reference sequence). V dropped 5 bases and J dropped 4 bases, with 15 bases sitting between them. The CDR3 runs to 15 residues. Authors' data handling: Filtering differed since immunoSEQ provided only junctions, with no quality scores. The repertoire was sequenced with immunoSEQ multiplex PCR; TCRdb's copy has only in-frame clones and lacks some. That table gives V, J and clone size, and the DNA gave D and trimming. The table includes millions of clones, more than 90% detected once. Only one count was recorded for this clone. V usage is TRBV27 and J usage is TRBJ1-5; tentatively, D is TRBD1 (5 bases). Specimen: naive CD4+ T cells sorted from blood. Stated subset: CD45RA+ positively selected. The sequence came from a man between 18 and 35 years old in good health. The CDR3, as DNA: TGTGCCAGCAGTCCCCCGGGACCGATAAATCAGCCCCAGCATTTT. This codes for CASSPPGPINQPQHF.